Many counts were recorded for the clone carrying this TCR beta chain. Its antigen is undetermined. These data belong to a study of T cells in Graves' hyperthyroidism and ophthalmopathy. Study-level points and caveats: In validation, the model predicted ophthalmopathy. These predictions came a median around 5.9 months before onset. Blood also carried most thyroid clonotypes expanded above 0.001.

Amplification of TCR beta CDR3 regions was performed using RNA transcripts as template. HTBI primers were the set used in a first-round RT-PCR of the TCR CDR3. TCRdb reprocessed the multiplex PCR reads with MiXCR, giving one entry per CDR3 protein. The sample holds fewer than 500,000 distinct CDR3 sequences, roughly 15% seen once. CDR3 length: 13 residues. Germline lookup yields CDR1 SQVTM and CDR2 ANQGSEA. V shed 3 bases and J 2 bases; nucleotides not matched to a gene: 4. Orbital computed tomography and thyroid ultrasound, together with serum TRAb and thyroxine and clinical symptoms, were used for diagnoses.

The chain links TRBV29-1 to TRBJ2-7, with 7 bases that match TRBD1. The source is a woman in her thirties with Graves' ophthalmopathy. Material: blood. CDR3 in amino acids: CSVDWTGTYEQYF. CDR3 DNA: TGCAGCGTTGACTGGACAGGAACCTACGAGCAGTACTTC.